The 27 T cell receptor beta chains presented below share a single source sample, sequenced in a study of T cell responses to AZD1222 COVID-19 vaccine. Clones were sequenced by immunoSEQ multiplex PCR, and TCRdb holds only the in-frame ones, with some missing. The sample lists tens of thousands of clones; around four fifths were seen once. This material consisted of peripheral blood, taken 28 days after the second dose of the MenACWY control vaccine. The source of these receptors is an adult who received the MenACWY meningococcal vaccine as a control.

The chain's CDR3 is CATSDPTSGSKNEQFF. DNA for the CDR3: TGTGCCACCAGTGATCCCACTAGCGGGAGTAAAAATGAGCAGTTCTTC. V gene TRBV24-1 combines with J gene TRBJ2-1, with 11 bases that match TRBD2. The trim removed 3 bases at V and 7 bases at J, leaving 7 bases unmatched. Germline V CDR1 and CDR2: KGHDR, SFDVKD. The CDR3 runs to 16 residues.

The chain carries TRBV30 and TRBJ2-3, with 8 bases fitting TRBD2. The V segment lost 5 bases and the J segment 4 bases; nucleotides outside the gene matches: 8. CDR1 is GTSNPN, CDR2 SVGIG, per germline (reference sequence). This CDR3 has 14 amino acids. The CDR3 coding sequence is TGTGCCTGGGTGAGCGGGGGATTGGCAGATACGCAGTATTTT. Translation gives CAWVSGGLADTQYF.

The table lists this clone with a few counts. V and J are TRBV12-3 or TRBV12-4 and TRBJ2-2, with no clear D. The CDR3 loop spans 12 amino acids. Trimming removed 7 bases at V and 8 bases at J, with 11 bases between. CDR3 nucleotides: TGTGCCAGCACCGTCAAACCTGGGGAGCTGTTTTTT. Its translation is CASTVKPGELFF.

This clone was detected once. This rearrangement joins TRBV3-1 (or the pseudogene TRBV3-2) to TRBJ2-1, with 16 bases lining up with TRBD2. CDR3 length: 17 residues. CDR1 and CDR2 (germline): LGHDT, YNNKEL (reference sequence). Germline trimming cut 4 bases from V and 4 bases from J; bases unmatched to any gene: 4. For the CDR3, the DNA is TGTGCCAGCAGCCTAGGGACTAGCGGGGGGGCTTACAATGAGCAGTTCTTC. Protein: CASSLGTSGGAYNEQFF.

J is TRBJ1-5 and V is TRBV5-6; TRBD1 matches 7 bases. V was pared by 3 bases and J by 4 bases, with 4 bases of the junction left unmatched. Looked up from germline, CDR1 is SGHDT and CDR2 is YYEEEE. The CDR3 sequence is 14 residues long. CDR3 loop: CASSSTGQNQPQHF. For the CDR3, the DNA is TGTGCCAGCAGCTCGACAGGGCAAAATCAGCCCCAGCATTTT. The full variable domain, with the rest looked up from reference TRBV5-6 and TRBJ1-5, is DAGVTQSPTHLIKTRGQQVTLRCSPKSGHDTVSWYQQALGQGPQFIFQYYEEEERQRGNFPDRFSGHQFPNYSSELNVNALLLGDSALYLCASSSTGQNQPQHFGDGTRLSIL.

The chain employs TRBV3-1 (or the pseudogene TRBV3-2) and TRBJ1-6; D may be TRBD1 (5 bases). The CDR3 consists of 14 residues. Trimming left V 4 bases short and J 10 bases short, with 14 bases between. CDR1 is LGHDT, CDR2 YNNKEL, per germline (reference sequence). As DNA, the CDR3 is TGTGCCAGCAGCCCCTTTCGGGGGAACTCACCCCTCCACTTT. The encoded protein is CASSPFRGNSPLHF.

The rearrangement links TRBV14 to TRBJ1-4; D may be TRBD1 (5 bases). The CDR3 length is 16 residues. Trimming removed 4 bases at V and 3 bases at J, with 15 bases between. Germline V gene data show CDR1 as SGHDN and CDR2 as FVKESK. The DNA for the CDR3 is TGTGCCAGCAGCCGGGCCGTCGGGGCCCCTAATGAAAAACTGTTTTTT. Protein product: CASSRAVGAPNEKLFF.

V is TRBV2 and J is TRBJ2-2; 8 positions agree with TRBD1. Germline values: CDR1 SNHLY, CDR2 FYNNEI. The CDR3 spans 15 residues. The V segment lost 3 bases and the J segment 4 bases; nucleotides outside the gene matches: 4. The chain's CDR3 is CASSERTGTTGELFF. DNA of the CDR3: TGTGCCAGCAGTGAGAGGACAGGGACCACCGGGGAGCTGTTTTTT.

This clone was recorded once. The chain combines TRBV5-4 with TRBJ2-1; the match to TRBD2 covers 8 bases. V lost 0 bases, J lost 3 bases, and 5 bases stayed unmatched. Germline CDR1 reads SGHNT; CDR2 reads YYREEE (reference sequence). The CDR3 covers 16 residues. DNA of the CDR3: TGTGCCAGCAGCTTGGAGGGCGGGAGGAGCTACAATGAGCAGTTCTTC. Its protein product is CASSLEGGRSYNEQFF.

The V gene is TRBV7-3, the J gene TRBJ2-1; TRBD1 aligns across 7 bases. V gave up 5 bases and J gave up 0 bases; unmatched junction bases: 10. Germline CDR1 SGHTA, CDR2 FQGTGA. This CDR3 comprises 17 residues. The CDR3 region has the DNA TGTGCCAGCAGCGCATGGTCGGGACAGAACTCCTACAATGAGCAGTTCTTC. Protein product: CASSAWSGQNSYNEQFF.

The CDR3: CASSYGRSSYNEQFF. Here the CDR3 DNA reads TGTGCCAGCAGCTACGGACGGAGCTCCTACAATGAGCAGTTCTTC. The rearrangement joins TRBV5-8 to TRBJ2-1; D ambiguous. V shed 3 bases and J shed 0 bases, with 10 bases lying between them. The germline CDR1 and CDR2 sequences are SGHTS and YDEGEE. The CDR3 sequence is 15 residues long.

The rearrangement uses TRBV11-2 and TRBJ1-1, with D perhaps TRBD1 (5 bases). CDR1 is SGHAT, CDR2 FQNNGV, per germline. V lost 4 bases to trimming and J lost 0 bases, with 12 bases between them. The CDR3 covers 15 residues. Here the CDR3 DNA reads TGTGCCAGCAGCTCCGGTCGGGGCTTGAACACTGAAGCTTTCTTT. Encoded protein: CASSSGRGLNTEAFF.

The chain links TRBV6-1 to TRBJ1-1; D is possibly TRBD1 (6 bases). The ends were cut back, 2 bases at V and 1 base at J, with 8 bases in the middle. The CDR3 runs to 14 residues. Germline V gives CDR1 MNHNS, CDR2 SASEGT. In DNA, the CDR3 is TGTGCCAGCAGTGAAACGACAGGGAACACTGAAGCTTTCTTT. Translated: CASSETTGNTEAFF.

The chain links TRBV27 to TRBJ1-1; D uncertain. The germline V gene encodes CDR1 MNHEY and CDR2 SMNVEV (reference sequence). CDR3 length: 14 residues. Trimming took 1 base from V and 4 from J, leaving 10 bases between them. CDR3 protein: CASSLFRGPTEAFF. The CDR3 DNA reads TGTGCCAGCAGTTTATTCAGAGGGCCCACTGAAGCTTTCTTT.

This sequence joins TRBV2 and TRBJ1-5, with 7 bases aligning to TRBD1. Unmatched junction bases numbered 6, after V lost 6 bases and J lost 7 bases. CDR3 size: 13 residues. Germline V CDR1 and CDR2: SNHLY, FYNNEI. CDR3 region: CASRLTGDQPQHF. The CDR3 DNA is TGTGCCAGCAGGCTTACAGGGGACCAGCCCCAGCATTTT.

V is TRBV15 and J is TRBJ1-1; possible D gene TRBD1, 6 bases. Per the germline V gene, CDR1 is LNHNV and CDR2 is YYDKDF (reference sequence). The CDR3 is 14 amino acids. V lost 4 bases to trimming and J lost 0 bases, with 9 bases between them. The CDR3 protein is CATSTGALNTEAFF. The CDR3 bases are TGTGCCACCAGCACAGGGGCGCTGAACACTGAAGCTTTCTTT.

V usage is TRBV6-5 and J usage is TRBJ1-2; the match to TRBD1 covers 7 bases. V was clipped by 6 bases and J by 3 bases; unmatched bases: 1. The CDR3 contains 12 residues. Germline CDR1 is MNHEY and CDR2 is SVGAGI. CDR3 nucleotide sequence: TGTGCCAGCAGCAGGGGGTACTATGGCTACACCTTC. It codes for CASSRGYYGYTF.

The J gene is TRBJ1-1, the V gene TRBV30; D gene ambiguous. This CDR3 spans 14 amino acids. The V gene lost 5 bases and the J gene lost 4 bases, with 17 bases spanning the gap. Per germline, CDR1 GTSNPN and CDR2 SVGIG (reference sequence). In nucleotides, the CDR3 is TGTGCCTGGGGCCCAGACCGACAAGGCACTGAAGCTTTCTTT. As protein: CAWGPDRQGTEAFF.

The chain combines TRBV12-5 with TRBJ1-1; perhaps TRBD1 as D (5 bases). Trimming cost V 5 bases and J 2 bases, with 9 bases left between them. Germline V gives CDR1 LGHNT, CDR2 FRNRAP. CDR3 length: 13 residues. The CDR3 sequence is CASGKTANTEAFF. The DNA for the CDR3 is TGTGCTAGTGGTAAGACAGCTAACACTGAAGCTTTCTTT.

V and J are TRBV6-2 or TRBV6-3 and TRBJ1-1, with 9 positions matching TRBD1. This CDR3 is 14 amino acids long. Losses at the gene ends were 5 bases for V and 6 bases for J; bases not matched to a gene: 7. Germline V gene sequence: CDR1 MNHEY, CDR2 SVGEGT. Written as DNA, the CDR3 is TGTGCCAGCAGTCCCTGGGACAGGGACCCTGAAGCTTTCTTT. Translated, it gives CASSPWDRDPEAFF.

The sample holds a few counts of this clone. The CDR3 region has the DNA TGTGCCAGCAGGAGTCAGACCGGGGAGCTGTTTTTT. Translation: CASRSQTGELFF. The chain has TRBV2 and TRBJ2-2; D is unclear. This CDR3 region has 12 residues. V shed 6 bases and J shed 5 bases, with 7 bases lying between them. CDR1 is SNHLY and CDR2 is FYNNEI in the germline V gene.

This clone was recorded a few times. The chain has TRBV28 and TRBJ1-5; the D is unclear. Germline V gives CDR1 MDHEN, CDR2 SYDVKM. The CDR3 has 14 amino acids. Trimming left V 4 bases short and J 0 bases short, with 7 bases between. For the CDR3, the DNA is TGTGCCAGCAGTTCCGAGTATAGCAATCAGCCCCAGCATTTT. This sequence encodes CASSSEYSNQPQHF.

CDR3 in amino acids: CASTVGNTEAFF. Here the CDR3 DNA reads TGTGCCAGCACGGTGGGGAACACTGAAGCTTTCTTT. V usage is TRBV7-9 and J usage is TRBJ1-1; D is ambiguous. Trimming took 7 bases from V and 1 from J, leaving 7 bases between them. The CDR3 is made up of 12 amino acids. CDR1 SEHNR and CDR2 FQNEAQ come from the germline V gene (reference sequence). Drawing the rest from reference TRBV7-9 and TRBJ1-1, the complete variable domain is DTGVSQNPRHKITKRGQNVTFRCDPISEHNRLYWYRQTLGQGPEFLTYFQNEAQLEKSRLLSDRFSAERPKGSFSTLEIQRTEQGDSAMYLCASTVGNTEAFFGQGTRLTVV.

This clone was observed once. V and J are TRBV5-1 and TRBJ1-5, with D hard to call. Germline CDR1 SGHRS, CDR2 YFSETQ. V lost 4 bases, J lost 5 bases, and 13 bases lay in between. This CDR3 has 14 residues. For the CDR3, the DNA is TGCGCCAGCAGCACGGACGGTTTAGATCAGCCCCAGCATTTT. Translation gives CASSTDGLDQPQHF. The variable domain in full, completed from reference TRBV5-1 and TRBJ1-5, reads KAGVTQTPRYLIKTRGQQVTLSCSPISGHRSVSWYQQTPGQGLQFLFEYFSETQRNKGNFPGRFSGRQFSNSRSEMNVSTLELGDSALYLCASSTDGLDQPQHFGDGTRLSIL.

This chain links TRBV2 with TRBJ1-5, with TRBD1 identical over 7 bases. CDR1 is SNHLY and CDR2 is FYNNEI in the germline V gene. After removal of 2 bases from V and 0 bases from J, the junction contained 7 bases not matched to a gene. This CDR3 is 17 amino acids long. The CDR3 nucleotides read TGTGCCAGCAGTGAATACACCGGGACAGTTAGCAATCAGCCCCAGCATTTT. It translates to CASSEYTGTVSNQPQHF. Supplemented by reference TRBV2 and TRBJ1-5, the full variable domain reads EPEVTQTPSHQVTQMGQEVILRCVPISNHLYFYWYRQILGQKVEFLVSFYNNEISEKSEIFDDQFSVERPDGSNFTLKIRSTKLEDSAMYFCASSEYTGTVSNQPQHFGDGTRLSIL.

CDR3 DNA sequence: TGTGCCAGCAGCCTGCCCTGGGAGACCCAGTACTTC. Translated, it gives CASSLPWETQYF. The chain links TRBV12-3 or TRBV12-4 to TRBJ2-5; no clear D. CDR3 length: 12 amino acids. Trimming took 6 bases from V and 5 from J, leaving 10 bases between them.

The chain recombines TRBV6-4 with TRBJ2-1; D possibly matches TRBD1 or TRBD2 (5 bases each). V gave up 5 bases and J gave up 9 bases, with 14 bases separating them. Germline V gene data show CDR1 as MRHNA and CDR2 as SNTAGT. The CDR3 sequence is 13 residues long. CDR3 in DNA: TGTGCCAGCAGTTCGGGGCCTAGCAGTGAGCAGTTCTTC. Its translation is CASSSGPSSEQFF.